Presented here are 4 T cell receptor beta chains from one specimen sequenced in a study of T cell responses to AZD1222 COVID-19 vaccine. Using immunoSEQ multiplex PCR, the repertoire was profiled, and TCRdb retains in-frame clones only, with some absent. The table records 90,000 to 150,000 clones, approximately 84% of them present only once. Here the sequenced sample was peripheral blood, taken on day 0 of AZD1222 vaccination. The source of these receptors is an adult in good health.

Note on this clone: At one end, the junction sequence differs from germline, possibly due to a read error. V gene TRBV10-3 combines with J gene TRBJ1-5, with TRBD1 matching over 9 bases. Germline lookup yields CDR1 ENHRY and CDR2 SYGVKD. The CDR3 spans 14 residues. The CDR3 here is CATADQPSTGGRDF. The CDR3 DNA reads TGTGCCACCGCTGACCAACCGTCTACAGGGGGCCGGGATTTT.

This sequence joins TRBV4-3 and TRBJ2-5, with TRBD1 matching over 12 bases. V lost 0 bases and J lost 5; bases outside the gene matches: 10. The germline CDR1 and CDR2 sequences are LGHNA and YSLEER. The CDR3 spans 18 residues. The CDR3 loop reads CASSQDIGGDRGLETQYF. The CDR3 region has the DNA TGCGCCAGCAGCCAAGATATTGGAGGGGACAGGGGGCTCGAGACCCAGTACTTC.

The CDR3 loop reads CASSRRGTDTNTGELFF. The CDR3 DNA sequence: TGTGCCAGCAGCCGCCGTGGGACGGATACGAACACCGGGGAGCTGTTTTTT. The V and J genes are TRBV4-2 and TRBJ2-2; D tentatively reads TRBD1 or TRBD2 (5 bases each). The CDR3 covers 17 residues. Germline values: CDR1 LGHNA, CDR2 YNFKEQ. The germline V and J ends were trimmed by 4 bases and 0 bases, with 15 bases remaining between them.

In this sample, this clone turned up once. The rearrangement uses TRBV19 and TRBJ2-7; TRBD1 aligns across 7 bases. Germline V gives CDR1 LNHDA, CDR2 SQIVND (reference sequence). The length of the CDR3 is 15 residues. J was trimmed by 3 bases and V by 1 base; bases with no gene match: 6. CDR3 residues: CASSIASRGSYEQYF. The CDR3 nucleotides read TGTGCCAGTAGTATAGCGTCCAGGGGGAGCTACGAGCAGTACTTC.